The source of this T cell receptor (beta chain) is a study of blood T cell repertoires in COVID-19. At the level of the study: Donors in the United States, Italy and Spain gave samples during acute or convalescent COVID-19. T cells, B-cell-depleted T cells, or PBMCs provided the cDNA or gDNA that served as material.

In the authors' workflow: Nucleated cell counts were estimated from reference gene primer amplification. Profiling relied on immunoSEQ multiplex PCR, and the TCRdb table lists in-frame clones only, not all of them. V and J calls and clone size are copied from that table; D and trimming were computed from the DNA. The sample holds 200,000 to 300,000 clones, roughly 79% seen once. CDR1 is SGHKS, CDR2 YYEKEE, per germline (reference sequence). The CDR3 loop spans 17 amino acids. V was shortened by 1 base and J by 5 bases, with 20 bases between the two germline ends. Seattle cases were enrolled at active infection and followed longitudinally.

Sequencing was done on a sample of peripheral blood. The source is an elderly woman with COVID-19, enrolled during active disease. The chain has TRBV5-5 and TRBJ2-3; tentative D call: TRBD2 (6 bases). CDR3 sequence (DNA): TGTGCCAGCAGCTTGAGCCGAAGTGGCGGGAAAGGAGATACGCAGTATTTT. It specifies CASSLSRSGGKGDTQYF.